What follows is one T cell receptor (beta chain) and its context. No antigen is known for it. Trimming removed 2 bases at V and 4 bases at J, with 11 bases between. Germline CDR1 reads MNHEY; CDR2 reads SVGEGT. CDR3 length equals 14 residues. The data derive from a study of T cell responses to AZD1222 COVID-19 vaccine. The overall study: Analyses pooled second doses at about 4 or about 12 weeks.

Whole-study findings and limits: Reportedly, close to half of spike-specific TCRs are directed against unmutated variant regions.

Measured with immunoSEQ multiplex PCR; TCRdb has only the in-frame clones, and not every one. The sample carries about 53,000 clones, approximately 88% recorded once. The chain employs TRBV6-2 or TRBV6-3 and TRBJ1-2; D uncertain. The material was peripheral blood, obtained on day 0 of AZD1222 vaccination. The sequence derives from an adult in good health. CDR3 coding DNA: TGTGCCAGCAGTTACAGGGCAGGACGCTATGGCTACACCTTC. Translated: CASSYRAGRYGYTF.